Below, 12 T cell receptor beta chains from the same sample are listed, as sequenced in a study of T cell responses to AZD1222 COVID-19 vaccine. Assay used: immunoSEQ multiplex PCR; TCRdb lists only in-frame clones, some missing. The table includes about 190,000 clones, over 80% detected once. The specimen was peripheral blood, collected on day 0 of AZD1222 vaccination. The receptors derive from an adult in good health.

The V and J genes are TRBV2 and TRBJ2-1; 8 nucleotides agree with TRBD1. The CDR3 length is 15 residues. The germline CDR1 and CDR2 sequences are SNHLY and FYNNEI. Trimming cost V 4 bases and J 4 bases; bases outside gene matches: 6. The CDR3 DNA reads TGTGCCAGCAGTGGCGGACAGGGATTATACAATGAGCAGTTCTTC. It specifies CASSGGQGLYNEQFF. The full variable domain, its missing parts supplied by reference TRBV2 and TRBJ2-1, is EPEVTQTPSHQVTQMGQEVILRCVPISNHLYFYWYRQILGQKVEFLVSFYNNEISEKSEIFDDQFSVERPDGSNFTLKIRSTKLEDSAMYFCASSGGQGLYNEQFFGPGTRLTVL.

The chain uses TRBV28 and TRBJ1-1, with D unresolved. Germline V gene data show CDR1 as MDHEN and CDR2 as SYDVKM. The V gene lost 3 bases and the J gene lost 2 bases, with 7 bases spanning the gap. This CDR3 is built from 13 residues. The CDR3 DNA sequence: TGTGCCAGCAGTTTTAACAGAAACACTGAAGCTTTCTTT. Translating it yields CASSFNRNTEAFF. Full variable domain (missing parts from reference TRBV28 and TRBJ1-1): DVKVTQSSRYLVKRTGEKVFLECVQDMDHENMFWYRQDPGLGLRLIYFSYDVKMKEKGDIPEGYSVSREKKERFSLILESASTNQTSMYLCASSFNRNTEAFFGQGTRLTVV.

In this sample, this clone turned up a few times. The rearrangement joins TRBV5-4 to TRBJ2-3; 8 bases line up with TRBD2. CDR1 and CDR2 from the germline V gene are SGHNT and YYREEE (reference sequence). The CDR3 length is 16 residues. With V trimmed by 2 bases and J by 2 bases, 7 bases remained unmatched. The CDR3 is CASSFPGLEATDTQYF. CDR3 nucleotide sequence: TGTGCCAGCAGCTTCCCGGGACTAGAAGCCACAGATACGCAGTATTTT.

V and J are TRBV19 and TRBJ1-1; TRBD1 is a possible D gene (5 bases). With 1 base removed from V and 11 bases from J, the gap between germline ends came to 14 bases. The CDR3 consists of 13 residues. In germline, CDR1 is LNHDA, CDR2 SQIVND (reference sequence). CDR3 sequence: CASSIGAGMTAFF. In nucleotides, the CDR3 is TGTGCCAGTAGTATAGGGGCAGGGATGACGGCTTTCTTT.

DNA of the CDR3: TGTGCCAGCTCACGTGCCGGGACAGGGAGCCCCCAGCATTTT. Amino acids: CASSRAGTGSPQHF. The rearrangement uses TRBV18 and TRBJ1-5; 9 bases are shared with TRBD1. V lost 4 bases to trimming and J lost 10 bases; unmatched junction nucleotides: 8. This CDR3 comprises 14 residues. CDR1 and CDR2 (germline): KGHSH, LQKENI.

The V and J genes are TRBV27 and TRBJ2-5; 10 bases fit TRBD2. The germline V gene has CDR1 MNHEY and CDR2 SMNVEV (reference sequence). This CDR3 region has 15 residues. V was pared by 5 bases and J by 5 bases, with 8 bases of the junction left unmatched. The CDR3 here is CASSGSGGTWETQYF. For the CDR3, the DNA is TGTGCCAGCAGTGGTAGCGGGGGGACCTGGGAGACCCAGTACTTC.

This chain links TRBV14 with TRBJ2-1; D tentatively fits TRBD1 or TRBD2 (5 bases each). Germline V gene data show CDR1 as SGHDN and CDR2 as FVKESK. Trimming removed 3 bases at V and 9 bases at J, with 15 bases between. The CDR3 runs 14 residues. The CDR3 here is CASSHSRGRVEQFF. CDR3 DNA sequence: TGTGCCAGCAGCCATTCCCGGGGACGGGTTGAGCAGTTCTTC.

The chain is built from TRBV7-9 and TRBJ1-2; D is perhaps TRBD1 (5 bases). Germline-derived CDR1 and CDR2 are SEHNR and FQNEAQ (reference sequence). The CDR3 contains 14 residues. Trimming left V 6 bases short and J 2 bases short, with 13 bases between. In DNA form, the CDR3 reads TGTGCCAGCAGGGTTGGGGCAGCGAACTATGGCTACACCTTC. Amino acids: CASRVGAANYGYTF.

The rearrangement joins TRBV10-3 to TRBJ1-2, with TRBD1 identical over 7 bases. V shed 7 bases and J 4 bases; nucleotides not matched to a gene: 24. The CDR3 totals 19 residues. The germline V gene encodes CDR1 ENHRY and CDR2 SYGVKD. CDR3 protein: CAIKEAFVDSTGVGYGYTF. CDR3 DNA: TGTGCCATCAAAGAGGCGTTCGTGGACTCCACAGGGGTTGGCTATGGCTACACCTTC.

The rearrangement joins TRBV3-1 (or the pseudogene TRBV3-2) to TRBJ1-2; no reliable D call. This CDR3 region has 11 residues. From germline, CDR1 is LGHDT and CDR2 YNNKEL (reference sequence). V lost 7 bases and J lost 9, with 12 bases in between. CDR3 loop: CASMGGRSYTF. CDR3 DNA: TGTGCCAGCATGGGTGGTAGAAGCTACACCTTC.

This chain joins TRBV3-1 (or the pseudogene TRBV3-2) and TRBJ2-7; 11 nucleotides agree with TRBD1. J gave up 5 bases and V 6 bases, and 9 bases lay outside the gene matches. Germline lookup yields CDR1 LGHDT and CDR2 YNNKEL (reference sequence). The CDR3 sequence is 15 residues long. The CDR3 bases are TGTGCCAGCAGTTACACCGGGACAGGGGGTAACGAGCAGTACTTC. This translates into CASSYTGTGGNEQYF.

The chain employs TRBV9 and TRBJ2-3, with D possibly matching TRBD2 (5 bases). The CDR3 runs to 13 residues. V shed 0 bases and J shed 7 bases, with 9 bases lying between them. CDR1 is SGDLS and CDR2 is YYNGEE in the germline V gene. The CDR3 DNA is TGTGCCAGCAGCGTAGCTGAGACTAATACGCAGTATTTT. Its translation: CASSVAETNTQYF.